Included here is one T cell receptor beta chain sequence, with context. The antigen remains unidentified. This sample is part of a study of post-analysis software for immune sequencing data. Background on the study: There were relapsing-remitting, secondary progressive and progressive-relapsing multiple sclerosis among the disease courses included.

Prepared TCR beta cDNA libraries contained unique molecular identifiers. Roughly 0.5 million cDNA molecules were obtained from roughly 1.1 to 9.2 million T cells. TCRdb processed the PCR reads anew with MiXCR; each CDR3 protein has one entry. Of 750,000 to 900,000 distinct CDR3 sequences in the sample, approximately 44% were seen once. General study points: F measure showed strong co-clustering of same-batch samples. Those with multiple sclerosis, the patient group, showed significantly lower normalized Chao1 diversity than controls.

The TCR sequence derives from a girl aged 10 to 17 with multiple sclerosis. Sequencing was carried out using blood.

The CDR3 DNA sequence: TGTGCCAGCAGCTCCCTCCTGGCAGGCAGACTAGCCGAGACCTACGAGCAGTACTTC. Translating gives CASSSLLAGRLAETYEQYF. J is TRBJ2-7 and V is TRBV13; 7 bases are shared with TRBD2. The CDR3 is made up of 19 amino acids. From germline, CDR1 is PRHDT and CDR2 FYEKMQ (reference sequence). After removal of 4 bases from V and 2 bases from J, the junction contained 20 bases not matched to a gene.